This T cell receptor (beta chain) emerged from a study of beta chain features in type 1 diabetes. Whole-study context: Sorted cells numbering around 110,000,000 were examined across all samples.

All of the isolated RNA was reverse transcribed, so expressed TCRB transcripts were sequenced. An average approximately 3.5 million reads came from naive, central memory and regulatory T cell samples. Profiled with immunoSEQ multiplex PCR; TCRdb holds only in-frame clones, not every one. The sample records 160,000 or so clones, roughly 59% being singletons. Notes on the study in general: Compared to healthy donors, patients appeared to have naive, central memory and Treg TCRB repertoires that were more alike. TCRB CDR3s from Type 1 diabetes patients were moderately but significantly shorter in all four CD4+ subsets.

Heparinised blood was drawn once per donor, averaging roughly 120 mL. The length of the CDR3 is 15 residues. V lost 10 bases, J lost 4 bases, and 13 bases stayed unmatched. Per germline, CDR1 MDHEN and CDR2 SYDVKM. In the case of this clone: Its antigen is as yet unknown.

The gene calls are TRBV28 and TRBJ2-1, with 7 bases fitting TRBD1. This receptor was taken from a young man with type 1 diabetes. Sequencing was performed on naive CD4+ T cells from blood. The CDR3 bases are TGTGCCACAAAGACAGGGTCTGGAGAATACAATGAGCAGTTCTTC. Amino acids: CATKTGSGEYNEQFF.